Listed below are T cell receptor beta chains from one sample, sequenced in a study of CD8 T cells in ankylosing spondylitis. From the 5' RACE reads, TCRdb called clonotypes with MiXCR, one entry per CDR3 protein. The sample contains approximately 190,000 distinct CDR3 sequences, about an eighth of which appear only once. The specimen sequenced was blood, either unsorted or a sorted T cell fraction (not recorded which). The receptors shown here come from a female donor with ankylosing spondylitis or in good health (not recorded which). CDR3s leave out the opening cysteine and the closing phenylalanine or tryptophan.

CDR3aa: ASSPGPHNEQF
v_gene: TRBV7-6

CDR3aa: ASSFGTGGSGELF
v_gene: TRBV27

CDR3aa: ASRRRLNTEAF
v_gene: TRBV6-2/TRBV6-3

CDR3aa: ASSLAGQLTFDEQF
v_gene: TRBV5-1

CDR3aa: ASSLGQRENTGELF
v_gene: TRBV7-2

CDR3aa: ASSGQGSDTQY
v_gene: TRBV3-1

CDR3aa: AWSVQAGYT
v_gene: TRBV30

CDR3aa: ASSYGRVATQY
v_gene: TRBV5-8

CDR3aa: ASSTTGTKETQY
v_gene: TRBV5-1

CDR3aa: ASSLAPAGVEKLF
v_gene: TRBV5-1

CDR3aa: ASSLLAGVTAGELF
v_gene: TRBV5-1